A single count supports the clone carrying this T cell receptor (beta chain). The CDR3 consists of 13 residues. Germline V gene sequence: CDR1 LNHDA, CDR2 SQIVND (reference sequence). V was pared by 0 bases and J by 4 bases, with 7 bases between. Data came from immunoSEQ multiplex PCR; TCRdb stores just in-frame clones and leaves some out. Found here are 100,000 or so clones, 65% to 85% of them singletons; the top ten hold 2%. The sample comes from a study of blood T cell repertoires in COVID-19. V usage is TRBV19 and J usage is TRBJ2-7, with a tentative D call TRBD2 (5 bases). This TCR was recovered from a man aged 70-80 years with active or convalescent COVID-19. Sequenced sample: peripheral blood. CDR3 residues: CASSIDGEYEQYF. The CDR3 DNA reads as TGTGCCAGTAGTATAGACGGGGAATACGAGCAGTACTTC.